Following are 12 T cell receptor beta chains from one sample sequenced in a study of blood T cells in healthy people across ages. Then a second PCR, running roughly 7 to 11 cycles, was carried out with a sample-barcoded 5' primer and a J-beta primer mix. One entry per CDR3 protein results from TCRdb running MiXCR on the 5' RACE reads. Of about 600,000 distinct CDR3 sequences in the sample, roughly 48% were seen once. Source material: blood. The source of these receptors is a man of 80 years or more in good health.

This clonotype was observed a few times. The V call is TRBV5-1, the J call TRBJ2-5; D is perhaps TRBD1 or TRBD2 (7 bases each). The DNA matches TRBJ2-7 better at its end, which makes the J call doubtful. Germline V gives CDR1 SGHRS, CDR2 YFSETQ. The CDR3 sequence is 14 residues long. CDR3 sequence (DNA): TGCGCCAGCAGCTTACAGGGGAGGGTCGACGAGCAGTACTTC. As protein: CASSLQGRVDEQYF.

This clonotype was picked up many times. V gene TRBV6-6 combines with J gene TRBJ1-2, with TRBD1 as a possible D gene (5 bases). The ends were cut back, 2 bases at V and 4 bases at J, with 14 bases in the middle. From germline, CDR1 is MNHNY and CDR2 SVGAGI (reference sequence). This CDR3 has 15 amino acids. The CDR3 DNA sequence: TGTGCCAGCAGTTACGCCTCAGGGCACCCCTATGGCTACACCTTC. Amino acids: CASSYASGHPYGYTF.

V and J are TRBV27 and TRBJ1-4; D may be TRBD1 (5 bases). Germline V gene lookup returns CDR1 MNHEY and CDR2 SMNVEV (reference sequence). Trimming took 3 bases from V and 4 from J, leaving 9 bases between them. This CDR3 is built from 14 residues. The CDR3 region is CASSLGQFNEKLFF. In nucleotides, the CDR3 is TGTGCCAGCAGTTTGGGGCAGTTTAATGAAAAACTGTTTTTT. Full variable domain (outside the CDR3, taken from reference TRBV27 and TRBJ1-4): EAQVTQNPRYLITVTGKKLTVTCSQNMNHEYMSWYRQDPGLGLRQIYYSMNVEVTDKGDVPEGYKVSRKEKRNFPLILESPSPNQTSLYFCASSLGQFNEKLFFGSGTQLSVL.

The table lists this clonotype with many counts. The chain has TRBV6-5 and TRBJ1-1; the D is unclear. The germline V gene has CDR1 MNHEY and CDR2 SVGAGI. Trimming took 2 bases from V and 2 from J, leaving 9 bases between them. This CDR3 spans 14 amino acids. The CDR3 protein is CASSYAGTNTEAFF. The CDR3 DNA sequence: TGTGCCAGCAGTTACGCGGGCACCAACACTGAAGCTTTCTTT.

The sample holds a few counts of this clonotype. The genes are TRBV9 and TRBJ2-1, with no clear D. Trimming stripped 4 bases from V and 3 bases from J, with 17 bases between. The CDR3 totals 16 residues. Per germline, CDR1 SGDLS and CDR2 YYNGEE. The CDR3 DNA follows: TGTGCCAGCAGCAAGGGCGGTAGGGTTAACTACAATGAGCAGTTCTTC. It yields the protein CASSKGGRVNYNEQFF.

This rearrangement joins TRBV20-1 to TRBJ2-7; no firm D call. The germline V and J ends were trimmed by 8 bases and 2 bases, with 13 bases remaining between them. Germline V gene sequence: CDR1 DFQATT, CDR2 SNEGSKA (reference sequence). The CDR3 has 12 amino acids. The DNA of the CDR3 is TGCAGTACAAACGACGGGCCCTACGAGCAGTACTTC. Its protein is CSTNDGPYEQYF.

The table lists this clonotype with a count of one. The chain employs TRBV7-8 and TRBJ1-5; no firm D call. V lost 1 base and J lost 2, with 9 bases in between. The CDR3 has 15 amino acids. Germline CDR1 SGHVS, CDR2 FQNEAQ. The CDR3 spells CASSLVGGRNQPQHF. In nucleotides, the CDR3 is TGTGCCAGCAGCTTAGTAGGCGGGCGCAATCAGCCCCAGCATTTT.

This clonotype was detected only a few times. A much larger clone lies a single base off, so this may be a read error. The CDR3 region is CASSFATSDYGHTF. CDR3 nucleotides: TGCGCCAGCAGCTTCGCGACGAGCGACTATGGCCACACCTTC. The chain combines TRBV5-1 with TRBJ1-2; D remains unclear. The germline V gene encodes CDR1 SGHRS and CDR2 YFSETQ. There are 14 residues in the CDR3.

The sample holds a few counts of this clonotype. CDR3 region: CAIMGDTSYGYTF. The CDR3 nucleotides read TGTGCCATCATGGGGGACACCAGCTATGGCTACACCTTC. V is TRBV10-3 and J is TRBJ1-2; D may be TRBD1 (6 bases). V shed 7 bases and J shed 4 bases, with 13 bases lying between them. This CDR3 has 13 residues. Germline CDR1 and CDR2: ENHRY and SYGVKD.

This clonotype was seen a few times. This chain links TRBV6-5 with TRBJ1-1; D possibly corresponds to TRBD1 (5 bases). Germline lookup yields CDR1 MNHEY and CDR2 SVGAGI. Trimming pared 6 bases from V and 1 base from J, leaving 12 bases between. The CDR3 has 14 amino acids. The CDR3 coding sequence is TGTGCCAGCAGCCCCCCAGGGTCGAACACTGAAGCTTTCTTT. It is translated as CASSPPGSNTEAFF.

This clonotype has just a few counts. DNA for the CDR3: TGTGCCAGCAGCTCCCCACCTTGGACGGAGAACACTGAAGCTTTCTTT. Its translation is CASSSPPWTENTEAFF. J is TRBJ1-1 and V is TRBV7-9; no clear D gene. Trimming removed 4 bases at V and 1 base at J, with 16 bases between. Germline V gives CDR1 SEHNR, CDR2 FQNEAQ (reference sequence). There are 16 residues in the CDR3.

As regards this clonotype: With a much larger clone just one base away, this may be a read error. This sequence joins TRBV11-2 and TRBJ2-7; possibly TRBD2 for D (6 bases). The CDR3 covers 13 residues. Germline lookup yields CDR1 SGHAT and CDR2 FQNNGV. The CDR3 sequence is CVSSPGGSDEQYF. The CDR3 DNA reads as TGTGTCAGCAGCCCTGGAGGGTCGGACGAGCAGTACTTC.